Shown below are 9 T cell receptor beta chains from a single sample sequenced in a study of regulatory T cells in long-lasting Graves disease. Time point noted: newly diagnosed GD, antithyroid drugs for less than 3 months. Generation of the TCR library employed RNA extracted from PBMCs. According to the study, TCR beta libraries were built with iRepertoire HTBI primers and CDR3-region Arm-PCR. TCRdb redid the calling of the multiplex PCR reads with MiXCR, one entry per CDR3 protein. The table records about 620,000 distinct CDR3 sequences, around 15% of them present only once. These data were also reused for a study on T cells in Graves' hyperthyroidism and ophthalmopathy.

The sample in question was peripheral blood mononuclear cells (PBMCs), obtained at new diagnosis, from a patient treated with antithyroid drugs. The receptor source for this set is a woman in her twenties or thirties with Graves disease.

Only a few counts were recorded for this clonotype. The genes are TRBV6-1 and TRBJ2-1; the match to TRBD2 covers 8 bases. The CDR3 covers 18 residues. CDR1 is MNHNS, CDR2 SASEGT, per germline. V shed 2 bases, J shed 2 bases, and the junction held 11 bases outside the gene matches. The CDR3 spells CASSEFPPAGGTYNEQFF. The CDR3 DNA follows: TGTGCCAGCAGTGAATTCCCCCCCGCGGGAGGCACCTACAATGAGCAGTTCTTC.

This clonotype was found many times. CDR3: CASSQISGDGQPQHF. In DNA, the CDR3 is TGTGCCAGCAGTCAGATATCAGGGGATGGTCAGCCCCAGCATTTT. This sequence joins TRBV2 and TRBJ1-5; perhaps TRBD1 as D (6 bases). Germline lookup yields CDR1 SNHLY and CDR2 FYNNEI. V was shortened by 5 bases and J by 6 bases, with 17 bases between the two germline ends. The CDR3 is 15 residues long.

The gene calls are TRBV12-3 or TRBV12-4 and TRBJ2-4; 7 bases are a match to TRBD2. The CDR3 loop spans 15 amino acids. V lost 3 bases and J lost 6; bases outside the gene matches: 8. CDR3 sequence: CASSLGGSSGNIQYF. CDR3 DNA sequence: TGTGCCAGCAGTTTGGGAGGGAGTAGTGGAAACATTCAGTACTTC.

The sample holds many counts of this clonotype. CDR3 nucleotides: TGTGCCTCCCGGTGGGAGGGCCGAAATGAGCAGTTCTTC. Translation: CASRWEGRNEQFF. The chain carries TRBV28 and TRBJ2-1, with 7 positions matching TRBD2. Trimming cost V 11 bases and J 7 bases; bases outside gene matches: 11. Germline CDR1 MDHEN, CDR2 SYDVKM. The CDR3 spans 13 residues.

This chain connects TRBV20-1 to TRBJ2-3, with D uncertain. Trimming pared 3 bases from V and 8 bases from J, leaving 6 bases between. Germline values: CDR1 DFQATT, CDR2 SNEGSKA (reference sequence). The CDR3 sequence is 10 residues long. The CDR3 DNA sequence: TGCAGTGCTAGTAGTGTTACGCAGTATTTT. This gives the protein CSASSVTQYF.

This clonotype was recorded at least ten times. The V call is TRBV7-2, the J call TRBJ2-3; D may be TRBD1 (5 bases). V lost 3 bases and J 6 bases, leaving 13 bases between the germline ends. This CDR3 is built from 14 residues. Per germline, CDR1 SGHTA and CDR2 FQGNSA. The CDR3 DNA reads TGTGCCAGCAGCTTTTACAGGTCGGCTGATACGCAGTATTTT. Its protein is CASSFYRSADTQYF. The full variable domain, its missing parts supplied by reference TRBV7-2 and TRBJ2-3, is GAGVSQSPSNKVTEKGKDVELRCDPISGHTALYWYRQSLGQGLEFLIYFQGNSAPDKSGLPSDRFSAERTGGSVSTLTIQRTQQEDSAVYLCASSFYRSADTQYFGPGTRLTVL.

This clonotype came up many times. The chain recombines TRBV2 with TRBJ1-2; 8 bases align to TRBD1. The CDR3 extends over 14 amino acids. The trim removed 6 bases at V and 3 bases at J, leaving 6 bases unmatched. Germline CDR1 and CDR2: SNHLY and FYNNEI. This CDR3 is CASRIQGADYGYTF. In nucleotides, the CDR3 is TGTGCCAGCAGAATCCAGGGGGCAGACTATGGCTACACCTTC.

This clonotype was counted at least ten times. This chain connects TRBV18 to TRBJ1-3; D remains ambiguous. Per germline, CDR1 KGHSH and CDR2 LQKENI. V was pared by 2 bases and J by 0 bases, with 8 bases between. The CDR3 runs to 15 residues. The CDR3 coding sequence is TGTGCCAGCTCACCAACCGGCGGCTCTGGAAACACCATATATTTT. It yields the protein CASSPTGGSGNTIYF. The full variable domain, completed using reference TRBV18 and TRBJ1-3, is NAGVMQNPRHLVRRRGQEARLRCSPMKGHSHVYWYRQLPEEGLKFMVYLQKENIIDESGMPKERFSAEFPKEGPSILRIQQVVRGDSAAYFCASSPTGGSGNTIYFGEGSWLTVV.

In this sample, this clonotype turned up many times. This chain connects TRBV20-1 to TRBJ1-1; D is uncertain. This CDR3 spans 11 amino acids. CDR1 and CDR2 from the germline V gene are DFQATT and SNEGSKA (reference sequence). V lost 5 bases and J lost 3, with 7 bases in between. CDR3 sequence: CSAEVYTEAFF. For the CDR3, the DNA is TGCAGTGCTGAGGTATACACTGAAGCTTTCTTT.